These 15 T cell receptor beta chains were sequenced from one sample in a study of control samples from healthy donors and cancer patients. Sequencing used immunoSEQ multiplex PCR; TCRdb keeps in-frame clones, though not all of them. The sample consists of roughly 100,000 clones, approximately 90% of them appearing once. Sequenced sample: PBMCs. These receptors were obtained from a man between 60 and 75 years old with lung cancer.

The chain couples TRBV7-2 to TRBJ2-2, with D possibly being TRBD2 (7 bases). The ends were cut back, 5 bases at V and 2 bases at J, with 15 bases in the middle. The CDR3 has 16 residues. CDR1 is SGHTA, CDR2 FQGNSA, per germline. The CDR3 DNA is TGTGCCAGCAGCCCGAGGGGGGGATCTAACACCGGGGAGCTGTTTTTT. Translating it yields CASSPRGGSNTGELFF.

This chain joins TRBV7-2 and TRBJ2-2; tentative D call: TRBD1 (5 bases). Trimming shortened V by 5 bases and J by 5 bases, and 12 bases separated the two germline ends. The germline V gene has CDR1 SGHTA and CDR2 FQGNSA. This CDR3 spans 14 amino acids. In nucleotides, the CDR3 is TGTGCCAGCAGCCCAGGGTCTGGTACCGGGGAGCTGTTTTTT. This sequence encodes CASSPGSGTGELFF.

CDR3 DNA sequence: TGTGCCAGCTCTGTGAGGGTCTCGGGTGAGGATACGCAGTATTTT. Translating it yields CASSVRVSGEDTQYF. This chain links TRBV18 with TRBJ2-3; possible D gene TRBD2, 5 bases. This CDR3 comprises 15 residues. V gave up 6 bases and J gave up 6 bases, with 19 bases separating them. Per germline, CDR1 KGHSH and CDR2 LQKENI. Together with reference TRBV18 and TRBJ2-3, the CDR3 gives the full variable domain: NAGVMQNPRHLVRRRGQEARLRCSPMKGHSHVYWYRQLPEEGLKFMVYLQKENIIDESGMPKERFSAEFPKEGPSILRIQQVVRGDSAAYFCASSVRVSGEDTQYFGPGTRLTVL.

For this clone: Germline is not matched at one junction end, which may reflect a read error. J is TRBJ2-2 and V is TRBV5-8; 10 positions agree with TRBD1. The germline V gene encodes CDR1 SGHTS and CDR2 YDEGEE. The CDR3 extends over 15 amino acids. This CDR3 reads CASSPGQGNAGELFF. The CDR3 DNA is TGTGCCAGCAGCCCGGGACAGGGGAACGCCGGGGAGCTGTTTTTT.

The V and J genes are TRBV5-1 and TRBJ2-5; D not resolved. The germline V gene has CDR1 SGHRS and CDR2 YFSETQ. V shed 3 bases and J shed 4 bases, with 13 bases lying between them. The CDR3 runs to 14 residues. The DNA of the CDR3 is TGCGCCAGCAGCTCGACCTCCTGGGCAGAGACCCAGTACTTC. Protein sequence: CASSSTSWAETQYF.

The chain has TRBV6-5 and TRBJ2-2; possible D gene TRBD1, 5 bases. CDR1 is MNHEY and CDR2 is SVGAGI in the germline V gene. Trimming stripped 7 bases from V and 5 bases from J, with 17 bases between. This CDR3 has 15 amino acids. CDR3 coding DNA: TGTGCCAGCAATTTAGGGGCAGTGATTACCGGGGAGCTGTTTTTT. This codes for CASNLGAVITGELFF.

This clone was found once. The chain uses TRBV18 and TRBJ1-2; D perhaps matches TRBD1 (5 bases). Trimming took off 0 bases at V and 2 bases at J, with 13 bases between the two ends. The CDR3 is 16 residues long. Germline CDR1 and CDR2: KGHSH and LQKENI. The CDR3 spells CASSPPMARGNYGYTF. In DNA, the CDR3 is TGTGCCAGCTCACCACCTATGGCCCGGGGGAACTATGGCTACACCTTC.

The rearrangement links TRBV25-1 to TRBJ1-6, with 8 bases fitting TRBD1. The CDR3 covers 13 residues. Germline assignment: CDR1 MGHDK and CDR2 SYGVNS. The V segment lost 1 base and the J segment 15 bases; nucleotides outside the gene matches: 5. The CDR3 is CASSESDRVLLHF. DNA for the CDR3: TGTGCCAGCAGTGAATCGGACAGGGTACTCCTCCACTTT.

The chain has TRBV6-5 and TRBJ2-2; D is ambiguous. Trimming took off 6 bases at V and 7 bases at J, with 9 bases between the two ends. Germline assignment: CDR1 MNHEY and CDR2 SVGAGI. The CDR3 contains 12 residues. In DNA form, the CDR3 reads TGTGCCAGCAGGCCCCTAGGCGGGGAGCTGTTTTTT. It yields the protein CASRPLGGELFF.

The chain joins TRBV11-2 to TRBJ2-5, with D tentatively TRBD1 or TRBD2 (7 bases each). The CDR3 runs 14 residues. Trimming removed 0 bases from V and 6 bases from J, with 11 bases in between. Germline assignment: CDR1 SGHAT and CDR2 FQNNGV. CDR3 DNA sequence: TGTGCCAGCAGCTTAGATCAGGGGGGGAAGACCCAGTACTTC. Translating it yields CASSLDQGGKTQYF.

The rearrangement links TRBV2 to TRBJ2-5; D is uncertain. The germline gives CDR1 SNHLY, CDR2 FYNNEI. The CDR3 is 13 residues long. V was shortened by 7 bases and J by 1 base, with 10 bases between the two germline ends. Here the CDR3 DNA reads TGTGCCAGCAAGCCCTCCCTCCAAGAGACCCAGTACTTC. This codes for CASKPSLQETQYF.

This CDR3 reads CASSPSGVNTGELFF. The CDR3 DNA follows: TGTGCCAGCAGCCCCTCTGGGGTTAACACCGGGGAGCTGTTTTTT. The chain combines TRBV9 with TRBJ2-2; D is uncertain. CDR3 length equals 15 residues. Germline CDR1 SGDLS, CDR2 YYNGEE. Trimming removed 4 bases from V and 2 bases from J, with 12 bases in between.

The rearrangement uses TRBV2 and TRBJ1-6; possible D gene TRBD1, 6 bases. The germline gives CDR1 SNHLY, CDR2 FYNNEI. V shed 5 bases and J shed 7 bases, with 15 bases lying between them. The CDR3 loop spans 15 amino acids. The CDR3 region has the DNA TGTGCCAGCAGTATGATTGGACAGTCAAATTCACCCCTCCACTTT. Translated: CASSMIGQSNSPLHF.

The chain is built from TRBV11-2 and TRBJ1-1, with no clear D. Germline V lookup: CDR1 SGHAT, CDR2 FQNNGV. V lost 2 bases, J lost 0 bases, and 7 bases lay in between. The CDR3 loop spans 14 amino acids. The CDR3 nucleotides read TGTGCCAGCAGCTTAAGAGACATGAACACTGAAGCTTTCTTT. Its protein is CASSLRDMNTEAFF.

The sample holds one count of this clone. V is TRBV5-1 and J is TRBJ2-7; D is possibly TRBD1 or TRBD2 (5 bases each). V gave up 4 bases and J gave up 7 bases, with 18 bases separating them. This CDR3 comprises 14 residues. Per germline, CDR1 SGHRS and CDR2 YFSETQ. CDR3 residues: CASSLGTGNLEQYV. CDR3 sequence (DNA): TGCGCCAGCAGCCTCGGGACCGGGAACCTAGAGCAGTACGTC.